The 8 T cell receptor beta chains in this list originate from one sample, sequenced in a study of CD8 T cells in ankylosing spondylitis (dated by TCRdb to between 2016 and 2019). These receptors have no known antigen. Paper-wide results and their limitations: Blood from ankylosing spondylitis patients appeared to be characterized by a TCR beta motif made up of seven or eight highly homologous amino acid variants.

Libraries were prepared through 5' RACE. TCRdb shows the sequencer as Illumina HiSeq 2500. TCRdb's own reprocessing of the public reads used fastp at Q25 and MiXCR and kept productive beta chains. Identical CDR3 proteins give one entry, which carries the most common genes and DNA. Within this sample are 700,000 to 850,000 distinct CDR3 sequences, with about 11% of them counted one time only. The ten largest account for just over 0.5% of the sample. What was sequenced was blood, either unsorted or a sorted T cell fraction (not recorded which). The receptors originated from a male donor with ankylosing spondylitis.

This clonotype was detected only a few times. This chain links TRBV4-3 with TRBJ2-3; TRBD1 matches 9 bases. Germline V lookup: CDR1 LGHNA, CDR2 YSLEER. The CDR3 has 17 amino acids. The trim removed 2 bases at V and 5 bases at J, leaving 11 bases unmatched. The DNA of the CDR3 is TGCGCCAGCAGCCAACTAACAGGACAGGGGAGTCTAGATACGCAGTATTTT. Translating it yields CASSQLTGQGSLDTQYF.

Here the CDR3 reads CASTYPRGGPADTQYF. The CDR3 coding sequence is TGTGCCAGCACATACCCGCGGGGGGGGCCTGCAGATACGCAGTATTTT. The V gene is TRBV9, the J gene TRBJ2-3; 9 bases align to TRBD2. The CDR3 contains 16 residues. The germline V gene encodes CDR1 SGDLS and CDR2 YYNGEE. With 6 bases clipped from V and 4 bases from J, the junction kept 12 bases outside the gene matches.

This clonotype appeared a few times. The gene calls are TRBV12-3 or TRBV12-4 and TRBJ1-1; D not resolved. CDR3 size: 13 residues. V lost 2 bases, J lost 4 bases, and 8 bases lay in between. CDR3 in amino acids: CASSLLVRTEAFF. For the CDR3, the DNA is TGTGCCAGCAGTTTATTGGTGCGCACTGAAGCTTTCTTT.

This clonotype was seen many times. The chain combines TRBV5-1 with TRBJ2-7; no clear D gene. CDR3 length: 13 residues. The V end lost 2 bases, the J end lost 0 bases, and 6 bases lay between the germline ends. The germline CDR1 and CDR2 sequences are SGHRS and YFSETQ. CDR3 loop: CASSFDPSYEQYF. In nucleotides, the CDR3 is TGCGCCAGCAGCTTCGACCCCTCCTACGAGCAGTACTTC.

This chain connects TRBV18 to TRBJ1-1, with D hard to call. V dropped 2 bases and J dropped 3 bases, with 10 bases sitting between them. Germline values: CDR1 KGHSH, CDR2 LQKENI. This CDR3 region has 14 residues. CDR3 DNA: TGTGCCAGCTCACCATCGGGCGTATACACTGAAGCTTTCTTT. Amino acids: CASSPSGVYTEAFF.

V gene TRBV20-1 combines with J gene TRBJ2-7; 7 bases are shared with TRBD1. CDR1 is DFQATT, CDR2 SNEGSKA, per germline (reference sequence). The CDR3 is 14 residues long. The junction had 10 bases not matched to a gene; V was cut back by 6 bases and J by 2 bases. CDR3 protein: CSADPGQFPYEQYF. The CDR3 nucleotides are TGCAGTGCCGACCCGGGACAGTTCCCCTACGAGCAGTACTTC.

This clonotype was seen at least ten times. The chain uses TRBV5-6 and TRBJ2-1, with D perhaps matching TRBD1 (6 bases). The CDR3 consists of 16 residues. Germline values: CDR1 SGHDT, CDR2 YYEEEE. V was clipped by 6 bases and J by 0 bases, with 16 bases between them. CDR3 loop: CASTAWGPSSYNEQFF. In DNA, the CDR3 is TGTGCCAGCACTGCTTGGGGGCCCAGCTCCTACAATGAGCAGTTCTTC.

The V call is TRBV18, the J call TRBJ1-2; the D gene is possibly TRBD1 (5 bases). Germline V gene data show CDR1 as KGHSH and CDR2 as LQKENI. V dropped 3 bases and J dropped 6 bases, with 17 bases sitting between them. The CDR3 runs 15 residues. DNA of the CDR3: TGTGCCAGCTCACCCTGGGACGGCCGGAGAGATGGCTACACCTTC. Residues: CASSPWDGRRDGYTF.